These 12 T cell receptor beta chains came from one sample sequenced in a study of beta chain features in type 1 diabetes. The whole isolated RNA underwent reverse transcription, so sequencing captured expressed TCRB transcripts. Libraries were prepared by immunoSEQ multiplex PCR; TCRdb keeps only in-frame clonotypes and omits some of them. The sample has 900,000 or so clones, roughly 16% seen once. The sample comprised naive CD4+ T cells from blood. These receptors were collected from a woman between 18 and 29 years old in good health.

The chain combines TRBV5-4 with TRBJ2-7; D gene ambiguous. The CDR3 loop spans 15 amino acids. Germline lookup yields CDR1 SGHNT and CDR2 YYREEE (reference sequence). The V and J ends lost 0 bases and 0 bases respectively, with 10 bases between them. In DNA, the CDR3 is TGTGCCAGCAGCTTGGCGACCGCTAGCTCCTACGAGCAGTACTTC. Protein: CASSLATASSYEQYF.

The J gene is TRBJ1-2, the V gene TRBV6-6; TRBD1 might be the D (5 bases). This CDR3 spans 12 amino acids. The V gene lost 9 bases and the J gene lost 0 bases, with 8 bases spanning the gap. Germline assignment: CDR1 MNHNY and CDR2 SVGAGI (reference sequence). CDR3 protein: CASSTANYGYTF. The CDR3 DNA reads TGTGCCAGTTCGACAGCTAACTATGGCTACACCTTC.

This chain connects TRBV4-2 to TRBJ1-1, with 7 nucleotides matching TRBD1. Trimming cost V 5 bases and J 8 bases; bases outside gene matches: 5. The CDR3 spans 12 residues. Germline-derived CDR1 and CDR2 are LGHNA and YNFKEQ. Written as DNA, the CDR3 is TGTGCCAGCAGCTCACCGACAGGGGAAGCTTTCTTT. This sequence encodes CASSSPTGEAFF.

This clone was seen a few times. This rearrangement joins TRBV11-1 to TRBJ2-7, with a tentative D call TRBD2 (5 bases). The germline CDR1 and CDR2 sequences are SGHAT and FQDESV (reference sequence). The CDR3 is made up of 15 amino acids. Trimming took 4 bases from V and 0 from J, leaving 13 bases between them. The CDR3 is CASSSSAGSSYEQYF. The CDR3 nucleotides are TGTGCCAGCAGCTCCAGCGCGGGTAGCTCCTACGAGCAGTACTTC. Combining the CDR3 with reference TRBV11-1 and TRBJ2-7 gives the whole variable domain EAEVAQSPRYKITEKSQAVAFWCDPISGHATLYWYRQILGQGPELLVQFQDESVVDDSQLPKDRFSAERLKGVDSTLKIQPAELGDSAMYLCASSSSAGSSYEQYFGPGTRLTVT.

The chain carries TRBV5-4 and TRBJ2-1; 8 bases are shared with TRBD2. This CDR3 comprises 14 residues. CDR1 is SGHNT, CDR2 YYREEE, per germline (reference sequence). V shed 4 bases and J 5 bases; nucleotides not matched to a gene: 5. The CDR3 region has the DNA TGTGCCAGCAGCCCGGGACTAGGGGACAATGAGCAGTTCTTC. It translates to CASSPGLGDNEQFF.

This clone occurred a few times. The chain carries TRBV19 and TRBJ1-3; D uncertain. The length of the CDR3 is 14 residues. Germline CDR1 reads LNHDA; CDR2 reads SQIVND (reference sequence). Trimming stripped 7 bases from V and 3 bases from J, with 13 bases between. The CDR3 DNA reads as TGTGCCAGTAAGAAAGGTGATGTTGGAAACACCATATATTTT. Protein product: CASKKGDVGNTIYF.

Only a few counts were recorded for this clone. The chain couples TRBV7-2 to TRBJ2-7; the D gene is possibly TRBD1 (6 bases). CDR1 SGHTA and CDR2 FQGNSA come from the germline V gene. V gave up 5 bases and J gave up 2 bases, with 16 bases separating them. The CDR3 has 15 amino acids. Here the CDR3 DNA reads TGTGCCAGCAGCCCCCGGCACAGGGAGACCTACGAGCAGTACTTC. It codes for CASSPRHRETYEQYF.

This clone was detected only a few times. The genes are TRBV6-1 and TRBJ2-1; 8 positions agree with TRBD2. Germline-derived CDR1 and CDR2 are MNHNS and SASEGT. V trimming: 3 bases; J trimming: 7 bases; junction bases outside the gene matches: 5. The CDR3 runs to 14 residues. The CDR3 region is CASSDGRAVNEQFF. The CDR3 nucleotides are TGTGCCAGCAGTGACGGGAGGGCCGTAAATGAGCAGTTCTTC.

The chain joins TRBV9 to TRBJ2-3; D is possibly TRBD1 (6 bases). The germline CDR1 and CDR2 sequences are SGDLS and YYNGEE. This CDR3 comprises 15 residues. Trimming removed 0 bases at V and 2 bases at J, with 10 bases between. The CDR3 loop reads CASSVDEGDTDTQYF. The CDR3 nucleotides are TGTGCCAGCAGCGTAGATGAGGGGGACACAGATACGCAGTATTTT.

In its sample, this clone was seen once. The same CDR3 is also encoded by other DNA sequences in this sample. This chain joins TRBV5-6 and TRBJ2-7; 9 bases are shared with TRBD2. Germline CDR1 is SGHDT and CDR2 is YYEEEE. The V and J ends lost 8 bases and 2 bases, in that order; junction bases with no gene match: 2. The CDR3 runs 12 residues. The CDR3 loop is CASSSGTYEQYF. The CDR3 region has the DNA TGTGCCAGTTCTAGCGGGACCTACGAGCAGTACTTC.

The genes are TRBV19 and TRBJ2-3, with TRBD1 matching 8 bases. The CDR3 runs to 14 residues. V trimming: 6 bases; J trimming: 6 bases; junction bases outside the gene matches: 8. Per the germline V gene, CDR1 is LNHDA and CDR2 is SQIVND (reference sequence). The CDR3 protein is CASRWTGSADTQYF. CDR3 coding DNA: TGTGCCAGTAGATGGACAGGGTCGGCCGATACGCAGTATTTT. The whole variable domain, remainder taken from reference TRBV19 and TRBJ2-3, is DGGITQSPKYLFRKEGQNVTLSCEQNLNHDAMYWYRQDPGQGLRLIYYSQIVNDFQKGDIAEGYSVSREKKESFPLTVTSAQKNPTAFYLCASRWTGSADTQYFGPGTRLTVL.

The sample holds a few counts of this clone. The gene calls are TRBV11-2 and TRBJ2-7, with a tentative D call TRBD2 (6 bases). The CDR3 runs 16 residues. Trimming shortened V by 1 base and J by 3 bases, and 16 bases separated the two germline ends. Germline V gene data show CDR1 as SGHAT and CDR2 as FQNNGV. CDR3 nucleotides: TGTGCCAGCAGCTTAGTAGTTTCGGCGGGGAGCTACGAGCAGTACTTC. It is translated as CASSLVVSAGSYEQYF. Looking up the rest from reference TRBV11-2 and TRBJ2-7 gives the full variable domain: EAGVAQSPRYKIIEKRQSVAFWCNPISGHATLYWYQQILGQGPKLLIQFQNNGVVDDSQLPKDRFSAERLKGVDSTLKIQPAKLEDSAVYLCASSLVVSAGSYEQYFGPGTRLTVT.